The rows below give T cell receptor beta chains drawn from one sample of a study of shared clonotypes between healthy human individuals. Assay: immunoSEQ multiplex PCR; the TCRdb copy retains only in-frame clones and omits some. Of 2 million to 3 million clones in the sample, over 85% were seen once. The source material was naive CD4+ T cells from PBMCs. The receptors stem from a man younger than 30 in good health. Some clones in this sample may be carry-over from other donors' samples. CDR3s include the opening cysteine and the closing phenylalanine or tryptophan. Each record gives: clone size, D gene, V gene, CDR3 length, J gene, CDR3 DNA, CDR3 protein. The D gene is left open where the match is weak. Size values are once, few and many counts, or a class for expanded clones, and some rows have none.

size: -; D: -; V: TRBV18; length: 16; J: TRBJ1-3; DNA: TGTGCCAGCTCACCACGACGGGTTGGACTTGGAAACACCATATATTTT; CDR3: CASSPRRVGLGNTIYF
size: -; D: -; V: TRBV25-1; length: 14; J: TRBJ2-1; DNA: TGTGCCAGCAGTGAAGCCATAGAGTACAATGAGCAGTTCTTC; CDR3: CASSEAIEYNEQFF
size: -; D: -; V: TRBV7-3; length: 16; J: TRBJ1-3; DNA: TGTGCCAGCAGCTTAACAGCGGCAGGCTCTGGAAACACCATATATTTT; CDR3: CASSLTAAGSGNTIYF
size: once; D: TRBD1; V: TRBV28; length: 15; J: TRBJ2-7; DNA: TGTGCCAGCAGCCAGACCCCGGGACAGCTATACGAGCAGTACTTC; CDR3: CASSQTPGQLYEQYF
size: -; D: -; V: TRBV5-4; length: 15; J: TRBJ2-5; DNA: TGTGCCAGCAGTCCCGCCGGGACTCCAAGTAGGACCCAGTACTTC; CDR3: CASSPAGTPSRTQYF
size: -; D: -; V: TRBV4-2; length: 14; J: TRBJ2-5; DNA: TGTGCCAGCAGCCCCGGGACTTCTGAGGAGACCCAGTACTTC; CDR3: CASSPGTSEETQYF
size: -; D: -; V: TRBV6-5; length: 15; J: TRBJ1-1; DNA: TGTGCCAGCAGTTACGTCGGGGGGCAGAACACTGAAGCTTTCTTT; CDR3: CASSYVGGQNTEAFF
size: -; D: -; V: TRBV7-2; length: 14; J: TRBJ2-3; DNA: TGTGCCAGCAGCCTACAGGACCCCACAGATACGCAGTATTTT; CDR3: CASSLQDPTDTQYF
size: -; D: TRBD2; V: TRBV6-1; length: 15; J: TRBJ2-7; DNA: TGTGCCAGCATCTTGAGGGAGGGCACCGCCTACGAGCAGTACTTC; CDR3: CASILREGTAYEQYF
size: -; D: TRBD1; V: TRBV10-3; length: 14; J: TRBJ1-2; DNA: TGTGCCATCGGGAGATCCGGGACAGGGGGAAGCTACACCTTC; CDR3: CAIGRSGTGGSYTF
size: -; D: -; V: TRBV10-1; length: 15; J: TRBJ2-7; DNA: TGCGCCAGCAGTGAGCTCCGCGAGGGAGTTGACGAGCAGTACTTC; CDR3: CASSELREGVDEQYF
size: -; D: -; V: TRBV4-2; length: 13; J: TRBJ2-1; DNA: TGTGCCAGCAGCCAAGTGTTCGCGGGGGAGCAGTTCTTC; CDR3: CASSQVFAGEQFF
size: -; D: -; V: TRBV27; length: 11; J: TRBJ2-7; DNA: TGTGCCAGCAGTTTAGGTTACGAGCAGTACTTC; CDR3: CASSLGYEQYF
size: -; D: -; V: TRBV21-1; length: 14; J: TRBJ1-1; DNA: TGTGCCAGCAGCAATTCGAGAGGGAACACTGAAGCTTTCTTT; CDR3: CASSNSRGNTEAFF
size: -; D: TRBD1; V: TRBV19; length: 14; J: TRBJ1-4; DNA: TGTGCCAGCCGCTATGACAGGGTCGGTGAAAAACTGTTTTTT; CDR3: CASRYDRVGEKLFF
size: once; D: -; V: TRBV2; length: 13; J: TRBJ2-7; DNA: TGTGCCAGCCGGCGGTTGGACGCCTACGAGCAGTACTTC; CDR3: CASRRLDAYEQYF
size: -; D: TRBD2; V: TRBV29-1; length: 17; J: TRBJ2-5; DNA: TGCAGCGTTGGGGGTCTAGCGGGAGGGCCTTGGCAAGAGACCCAGTACTTC; CDR3: CSVGGLAGGPWQETQYF
size: -; D: TRBD1; V: TRBV29-1; length: 13; J: TRBJ2-2; DNA: TGCAGCGCCCAAACCCAGGGGGTCGGGGAGCTGTTTTTT; CDR3: CSAQTQGVGELFF
size: once; D: -; V: TRBV18; length: 13; J: TRBJ2-7; DNA: TGTGCCAGCTCACCACAGGGGTCCTACGAGCAGTACTTC; CDR3: CASSPQGSYEQYF
size: few; D: -; V: TRBV5-4; length: 12; J: TRBJ1-2; DNA: TGTGCCAGCAGCGACAGTCTATATGGCTACACCTTC; CDR3: CASSDSLYGYTF
size: -; D: TRBD1; V: TRBV5-1; length: 16; J: TRBJ1-1; DNA: TGCGCCAGCAGCCCAGGGACAGGGAGTATGCGCACTGAAGCTTTCTTT; CDR3: CASSPGTGSMRTEAFF
size: -; D: -; V: TRBV14; length: 13; J: TRBJ2-7; DNA: TGTGCCAGCAGCCAAGTAACTTTCTACGAGCAGTACTTC; CDR3: CASSQVTFYEQYF